This TCR beta chain was obtained from a study of T cell responses to AZD1222 COVID-19 vaccine. Whole-study context: Recipients boosted at about 4 weeks or about 12 weeks are pooled. Study results and limitations: Spike-specific TCRs gained breadth and depth after people received two AZD1222 doses. Distributed over spike, vaccine-associated CD4 TCRs predominated at 160-218 and 743-854.

Germline CDR1 MNHEY, CDR2 SVGEGT. V lost 4 bases to trimming and J lost 1 base; unmatched junction nucleotides: 5. The CDR3 is 15 residues long. On this clone: The antigen is not known.

The assay was immunoSEQ multiplex PCR, and TCRdb's table has in-frame clones only and misses some. Among about 140,000 clones listed, 89% were seen once. Sequencing was performed on peripheral blood, taken on day 0 of AZD1222 vaccination. The receptor comes from an adult in good health. The chain recombines TRBV6-2 or TRBV6-3 with TRBJ2-7; TRBD1 matches at 9 bases. The CDR3 sequence is CASSLTGTGSYEQYF. The CDR3 DNA reads as TGTGCCAGCAGTTTAACCGGGACAGGGTCCTACGAGCAGTACTTC.